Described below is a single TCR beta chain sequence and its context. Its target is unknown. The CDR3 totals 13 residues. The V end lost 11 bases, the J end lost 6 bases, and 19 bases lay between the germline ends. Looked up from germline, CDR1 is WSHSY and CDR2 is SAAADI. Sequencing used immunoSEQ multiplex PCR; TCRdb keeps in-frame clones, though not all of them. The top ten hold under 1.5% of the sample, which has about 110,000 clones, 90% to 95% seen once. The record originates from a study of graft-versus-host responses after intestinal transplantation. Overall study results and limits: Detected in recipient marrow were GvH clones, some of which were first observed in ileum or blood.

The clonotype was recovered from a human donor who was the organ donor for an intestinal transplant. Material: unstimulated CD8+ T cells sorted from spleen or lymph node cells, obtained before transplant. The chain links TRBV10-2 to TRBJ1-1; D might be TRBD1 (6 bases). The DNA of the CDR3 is TGCGCCGCGAGGCACAGTCAGGGGCCTGAAGCTTTCTTT. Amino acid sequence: CAARHSQGPEAFF.